These 11 T cell receptor beta chains were all obtained from the same sample, sequenced in a study of regulatory T cells in long-lasting Graves disease (dated by TCRdb to the early 2020s). Taken with the paper, the label for time point translates to: newly diagnosed GD, antithyroid drugs for less than 3 months. For both TCR sequencing and RNA sequencing, RNA was extracted from PBMCs using TRIzol. Libraries were prepared through multiplex PCR. Sequencing was performed on an Illumina HiSeq 4000. TCR beta libraries were built with iRepertoire HTBI primers and Arm-PCR amplification of CDR3 regions. TCRdb passed the public sequencing reads through fastp at Q25 and MiXCR, retaining productive beta sequences. When rows share a CDR3 protein, they turn into one entry using the most common DNA and genes. For this sample the table gives 550,000 or so distinct CDR3 sequences, of which 12% were detected only once. The ten largest clones take up roughly 8.9% of the sample.

These same records also appear under a second study, on T cells in Graves' hyperthyroidism and ophthalmopathy.

The sequences come from peripheral blood mononuclear cells (PBMCs), collected at new diagnosis, from a patient treated with antithyroid drugs. These TCRs come from a woman between 25 and 40 years old with Graves disease. Donor details come from another sample of the same person, matched by shared clones.

Worth noting for this clonotype: A read error is possible here, since a much larger clone lies one base away. The chain uses TRBV20-1 and TRBJ2-7; 8 positions match TRBD2. J was trimmed by 7 bases and V by 5 bases; bases with no gene match: 13. Per the germline V gene, CDR1 is DFQATT and CDR2 is SNEGSKA (reference sequence). The CDR3 has 14 amino acids. The CDR3 DNA sequence: TGCAGTGCTGGGGGACTAGTATCCTACAATGAGCAGTACTTC. Its translation: CSAGGLVSYNEQYF.

This clonotype was observed many times. The chain couples TRBV3-1 to TRBJ2-7; no clear D. The CDR3 contains 14 residues. Germline CDR1 LGHDT, CDR2 YNNKEL (reference sequence). V lost 5 bases and J 3 bases, leaving 14 bases between the germline ends. The CDR3 sequence: CASSIWRTDYEQYF. The DNA for the CDR3 is TGTGCCAGCAGCATCTGGCGTACAGACTACGAGCAGTACTTC.

This clonotype was counted many times. The chain joins TRBV19 to TRBJ2-5; 7 nucleotides line up with TRBD1. The CDR3 is made up of 16 amino acids. With 5 bases clipped from V and 4 bases from J, the junction kept 13 bases outside the gene matches. Germline CDR1 is LNHDA and CDR2 is SQIVND (reference sequence). This CDR3 reads CASSPRQGEGAETQYF. CDR3 in DNA: TGTGCCAGTAGTCCAAGACAGGGAGAAGGGGCAGAGACCCAGTACTTC.

This clonotype was seen many times. The chain employs TRBV27 and TRBJ2-5, with unresolved D. Per the germline V gene, CDR1 is MNHEY and CDR2 is SMNVEV (reference sequence). The CDR3 is 11 amino acids. The V end was cut by 7 bases, the J end by 3 bases, with 6 bases between. CDR3 sequence: CASTEEETQYF. The CDR3 nucleotides read TGTGCCAGCACCGAAGAAGAGACCCAGTACTTC.

This clonotype was observed many times. This rearrangement joins TRBV6-2 or TRBV6-3 to TRBJ2-5; TRBD2 agrees at 12 bases. V shed 6 bases, J shed 2 bases, and the junction held 7 bases outside the gene matches. Germline V gene sequence: CDR1 MNHEY, CDR2 SVGEGT. The CDR3 is made up of 16 amino acids. The chain's CDR3 is CASSPSSGRGQETQYF. The CDR3, as DNA: TGTGCCAGCAGCCCTTCTAGCGGGAGGGGACAAGAGACCCAGTACTTC.

This clonotype was picked up many times. The genes are TRBV3-1 and TRBJ2-3; possibly TRBD2 for D (6 bases). This CDR3 is 17 amino acids long. Germline V lookup: CDR1 LGHDT, CDR2 YNNKEL (reference sequence). V dropped 4 bases and J dropped 1 base, with 18 bases sitting between them. As DNA, the CDR3 is TGTGCCAGCAGCCTACGAAGGGGCGGGACCCGCACAGATACGCAGTATTTT. This sequence encodes CASSLRRGGTRTDTQYF.

This clonotype was observed many times. The chain employs TRBV27 and TRBJ1-1; 7 positions match TRBD1. This CDR3 has 15 amino acids. Germline values: CDR1 MNHEY, CDR2 SMNVEV (reference sequence). J lost 0 bases, V lost 7 bases, and 8 bases had no gene match. As DNA, the CDR3 is TGTGCCAGCAAAAACAGGGGCTTGATGAACACTGAAGCTTTCTTT. Protein: CASKNRGLMNTEAFF.

In this sample, this clonotype turned up many times. A junction end diverges from the germline sequence, so it may reflect a read error. The chain links TRBV6-8 to TRBJ2-1; TRBD2 matches at 7 bases. In germline, CDR1 is MNHGY, CDR2 SAAAGT. The CDR3 length is 15 residues. CDR3: CASSYGLAVYNEQLF. DNA of the CDR3: TGTGCCAGCAGTTACGGGCTAGCGGTGTACAATGAGCAGCTCTTC.

This clonotype has only a few counts. This chain uses TRBV19 with TRBJ1-2, with D possibly being TRBD1 (5 bases). The CDR3 loop spans 13 amino acids. The germline V and J ends were trimmed by 5 bases and 6 bases, with 13 bases remaining between them. Germline V gene lookup returns CDR1 LNHDA and CDR2 SQIVND (reference sequence). This CDR3 reads CASSLTDRDGYTF. As DNA, the CDR3 is TGTGCCAGTAGTCTAACCGACAGAGATGGCTACACCTTC.

In this sample, this clonotype turned up many times. This chain joins TRBV28 and TRBJ1-1; D is ambiguous. The CDR3 runs 13 residues. Germline CDR1 reads MDHEN; CDR2 reads SYDVKM. Trimming left V 3 bases short and J 0 bases short, with 5 bases between. Here the CDR3 DNA reads TGTGCCAGCAGTTTTGTGTTGAACACTGAAGCTTTCTTT. Translated, it gives CASSFVLNTEAFF.

This clonotype has a count of ten or more. This chain joins TRBV19 and TRBJ2-7, with 8 bases lining up with TRBD2. The CDR3 totals 14 residues. Trimming at V came to 9 bases and at J to 2 bases, leaving 9 bases not matched to a gene. Germline CDR1 LNHDA, CDR2 SQIVND (reference sequence). CDR3 residues: CASSPGGLTYEQYF. CDR3 DNA sequence: TGTGCCAGCAGCCCGGGGGGGCTCACCTACGAGCAGTACTTC. Complete variable domain (other parts from reference TRBV19 and TRBJ2-7): DGGITQSPKYLFRKEGQNVTLSCEQNLNHDAMYWYRQDPGQGLRLIYYSQIVNDFQKGDIAEGYSVSREKKESFPLTVTSAQKNPTAFYLCASSPGGLTYEQYFGPGTRLTVT.